What follows is one T cell receptor (beta chain) and its context. This sample was included in a study of T cells after somatic rescue of genetic block. The CDR3 sequence is 14 residues long. CDR1 SGHRS and CDR2 YFSETQ come from the germline V gene. TCRdb's table, derived via immunoSEQ multiplex PCR, lists solely in-frame clones and lacks some. Among 11,000 to 15,000 clones, approximately 71% were seen once, and the ten largest hold about 29%. Material: peripheral blood mononuclear cells (PBMCs). J is TRBJ2-5 and V is TRBV5-1; D might be TRBD1 (6 bases). Near its end, the DNA agrees better with TRBJ2-7, so the J call may be wrong. The source of this sequence is a man between 18 and 35 years old. Written as DNA, the CDR3 is TGCGCCAGCAGCTTTTTACAGGGTGCCTACGAGCAGTACTTC. It translates to CASSFLQGAYEQYF.